This record concerns one T cell receptor (beta chain) sequence. RNA, once extracted, was reverse transcribed into cDNA for use as the sequencing template. Measured with immunoSEQ multiplex PCR; TCRdb has only the in-frame clones, and not every one. This sample yields some 170,000 clones, of which 58% are seen a single time; 16% belongs to the top ten. The data originate from a study of CD8+ T cells in alopecia areata. Germline loops: CDR1 MGHRA, CDR2 YSYEKL. The ends were cut back, 4 bases at V and 0 bases at J, with 16 bases in the middle. This CDR3 contains 17 residues. Stated treatment: oral pan-JAK inhibitor, 5-10 mg twice daily.

The TCR sequence derives from a human donor with alopecia areata. The gene calls are TRBV4-1 and TRBJ1-5; maybe TRBD1 (5 bases). The starting material was CD4+ T cells sorted from blood, obtained at week 56, from a patient treated with tofacitinib. The chain's CDR3 is CASSLAGTSYSNQPQHF. In DNA, the CDR3 is TGCGCCAGCAGCCTCGCCGGGACTAGCTATAGCAATCAGCCCCAGCATTTT.